This T cell receptor (beta chain) was sequenced for a study of cytomegalovirus exposure and HLA in healthy donors. Of note for this clone: Its antigen is still unknown.

Vbeta (60) and Jbeta (13) primers were used in the PCR. Method: immunoSEQ multiplex PCR; TCRdb's copy keeps in-frame clones and lacks some. The table has 130,000 to 150,000 clones, about 79% seen once; the top ten hold 0.66%. Study outcomes and limitations: Accurate prediction of HLA-A and HLA-B alleles (for most subjects) was reportedly achieved from TCR beta sequences. Common viral pathogens (according to a later analysis) appeared linked to several of the most significant clusters.

V was clipped by 5 bases and J by 1 base; unmatched bases: 0. This CDR3 contains 14 residues. Germline values: CDR1 MRHNA, CDR2 SNTAGT. The V gene is TRBV6-4, the J gene TRBJ2-2, with 8 bases lining up with TRBD2. The clonotype was recovered from a male donor in good health and CMV-seronegative. The source material was PBMCs. CDR3 amino acids: CASSSGGNTGELFF. DNA of the CDR3: TGTGCCAGCAGTAGCGGGGGGAACACCGGGGAGCTGTTTTTT.